This T cell receptor beta chain was captured in a study of Ad26.COV2.S vaccination and SARS-CoV-2 variants. TCRdb keeps only in-frame clones here, not all; method: immunoSEQ multiplex PCR. The sample lists under 550,000 clones; about nine tenths were seen once. The treatment is: over 15 received Ad26.COV2.S at low or high dose, single or two shots; several received placebo; per-sample allocation not given. Repertoires come from day 63 after the first vaccine or placebo injection. Based in Boston, the donor was an adult of 18-55 years. V shed 1 base and J shed 5 bases, with 5 bases lying between them. The CDR3 is 12 residues long. Germline values: CDR1 SGHAT, CDR2 FQDESV (reference sequence). General observations from the study: Whether participants received vaccine or placebo, their non-spike TCR breadth was similar. Researchers cautioned that TCR breadth and depth analyses may have underestimated total T cell responses.

As to this clone: The target antigen is unknown.

The clonotype was recovered from a person aged 18-60 years who received the Ad26.COV2.S COVID-19 vaccine or a placebo. Sample: peripheral blood, taken in a trial of Ad26.COV2.S vaccine versus placebo. The chain joins TRBV11-1 to TRBJ2-5; D gene unclear. The CDR3 reads CASSLGRETQYF. The CDR3 DNA is TGTGCCAGCAGCTTAGGTCGTGAGACCCAGTACTTC.